This passage covers 6 T cell receptor beta chains from one sample sequenced in a study of blood T cell repertoires in COVID-19 (dated by TCRdb to the early 2020s). Library construction relied on the immunoSEQ multiplex PCR assay. TCRdb took this table from immuneACCESS and kept in-frame rearrangements with V and J called. Such tables lack part of the clones; where checked against another copy, unresolved V genes explain under half of the gap, and the rest is unexplained. The sample table contains 100,000 to 150,000 clones; only one count was recorded for more than 70% of them. About 3.9% of the sample is held by the ten biggest clonotypes. The sample taken for sequencing was peripheral blood. Source of these receptors: a man in his 60s with acute or convalescent COVID-19.

This chain joins TRBV28 and TRBJ2-1; 8 bases map to TRBD1. Trimming took 5 bases from V and 7 from J; bases not matched to a gene: 7. This CDR3 has 14 amino acids. Per the germline V gene, CDR1 is MDHEN and CDR2 is SYDVKM. The DNA of the CDR3 is TGTGCCAGCAGTCCCCGGGGACAGGCTAATGAGCAGTTCTTC. Its protein is CASSPRGQANEQFF.

The chain links TRBV5-1 to TRBJ1-1, with 8 bases identical to TRBD1. Per germline, CDR1 SGHRS and CDR2 YFSETQ. The CDR3 has 11 amino acids. The junction had 4 bases not matched to a gene; V was cut back by 4 bases and J by 11 bases. CDR3 DNA: TGCGCCAGCAGCAATTACAGGGGGGCTTTCTTT. This encodes CASSNYRGAFF.

CDR3 amino acids: CSASHNEKLFF. The CDR3, as DNA: TGCAGTGCTAGCCATAATGAAAAACTGTTTTTT. The chain is built from TRBV20-1 and TRBJ1-4; D gene uncertain. Trimming stripped 3 bases from V and 4 bases from J, with 3 bases between. CDR3 size: 11 residues. From germline, CDR1 is DFQATT and CDR2 SNEGSKA (reference sequence).

This clone occurred once. The V gene is TRBV13, the J gene TRBJ2-7; the match to TRBD1 covers 7 bases. The germline CDR1 and CDR2 sequences are PRHDT and FYEKMQ (reference sequence). Unmatched junction bases numbered 18, after V lost 7 bases and J lost 6 bases. This CDR3 is 16 amino acids long. CDR3 DNA: TGTGCCAGCACTATGGGCGGCGGACAGGTTAAGTCCGAGCAGTACTTC. Amino acids: CASTMGGGQVKSEQYF.

The chain couples TRBV2 to TRBJ2-2, with 9 bases that match TRBD1. With V trimmed by 7 bases and J by 6 bases, 3 bases remained unmatched. Germline CDR1 SNHLY, CDR2 FYNNEI. CDR3 length: 13 residues. The CDR3 here is CASKTGGPGELFF. The CDR3 region has the DNA TGTGCCAGCAAAACAGGGGGCCCCGGGGAGCTGTTTTTT.

This clone was observed a single time. The V gene is TRBV5-4, the J gene TRBJ1-6, with D uncertain. Germline CDR1 reads SGHNT; CDR2 reads YYREEE (reference sequence). V dropped 4 bases and J dropped 5 bases, with 13 bases sitting between them. This CDR3 comprises 15 residues. DNA of the CDR3: TGTGCCAGCAGCCCTCCCGGGATACATAATTCACCCCTCCACTTT. The encoded protein is CASSPPGIHNSPLHF.